These 29 T cell receptor beta chains were all obtained from the same sample, sequenced in a study of cytomegalovirus exposure and HLA in healthy donors. Primers for the PCR totalled 60 Vbeta and 13 Jbeta. Produced via immunoSEQ multiplex PCR; TCRdb's table is partial and in-frame only. The table shows roughly 80,000 clones, with approximately 67% occurring only once. Material for sequencing was PBMCs. These receptors were obtained from a male donor in good health and CMV-seropositive.

The gene calls are TRBV2 and TRBJ2-2; a possible D gene is TRBD2 (6 bases). The CDR3 loop spans 17 amino acids. In germline, CDR1 is SNHLY, CDR2 FYNNEI. V gave up 8 bases and J gave up 2 bases, with 21 bases separating them. CDR3 residues: CASHSPGVAVNTGELFF. The CDR3 DNA reads TGTGCCAGCCACTCCCCCGGGGTAGCGGTAAACACCGGGGAGCTGTTTTTT.

The chain joins TRBV30 to TRBJ2-7; a possible D gene is TRBD2 (6 bases). V shed 4 bases and J shed 8 bases, with 27 bases lying between them. In germline, CDR1 is GTSNPN, CDR2 SVGIG (reference sequence). The CDR3 consists of 16 residues. The CDR3 DNA sequence: TGTGCCTGGACGAAGTCCGGGACTCAACTCGGGGGACAGCAGTACTTC. This sequence encodes CAWTKSGTQLGGQQYF. Supplemented by reference TRBV30 and TRBJ2-7, the full variable domain reads SQTIHQWPATLVQPVGSPLSLECTVEGTSNPNLYWYRQAAGRGLQLLFYSVGIGQISSEVPQNLSASRPQDRQFILSSKKLLLSDSGFYLCAWTKSGTQLGGQQYFGPGTRLTVT.

This clone was picked up one time. V is TRBV6-5 and J is TRBJ2-7; a possible D gene is TRBD1 (7 bases). CDR3 size: 14 residues. Germline CDR1 is MNHEY and CDR2 is SVGAGI. Trimming took off 2 bases at V and 3 bases at J, with 11 bases between the two ends. This chain's CDR3 is CASSYGGTVYEQYF. CDR3 coding DNA: TGTGCCAGCAGTTACGGAGGGACAGTCTACGAGCAGTACTTC.

This sequence joins TRBV5-1 and TRBJ2-2, with D possibly being TRBD2 (6 bases). The V end lost 5 bases, the J end lost 0 bases, and 8 bases lay between the germline ends. Looked up from germline, CDR1 is SGHRS and CDR2 is YFSETQ. The CDR3 is 14 amino acids. For the CDR3, the DNA is TGCGCCAGCAGGGAGGGAGCGAACACCGGGGAGCTGTTTTTT. Its translation: CASREGANTGELFF.

The J gene is TRBJ1-2, the V gene TRBV4-3; TRBD1 matches at 8 bases. The CDR3 extends over 18 amino acids. From germline, CDR1 is LGHNA and CDR2 YSLEER. The V and J ends lost 2 bases and 4 bases, in that order; junction bases with no gene match: 15. The CDR3 loop reads CASSQLGGTGIKGYGYTF. DNA for the CDR3: TGCGCCAGCAGCCAACTTGGGGGGACAGGTATTAAAGGCTATGGCTACACCTTC.

The chain has TRBV29-1 and TRBJ2-1, with 14 positions matching TRBD2. The CDR3 totals 15 residues. Germline-derived CDR1 and CDR2 are SQVTM and ANQGSEA. V lost 5 bases to trimming and J lost 8 bases; unmatched junction nucleotides: 8. The CDR3 loop is CSVFGTSGSIHEQFF. The CDR3 DNA sequence: TGCAGCGTTTTTGGGACTAGCGGGAGCATCCATGAGCAGTTCTTC.

The sample holds a few counts of this clone. The genes are TRBV19 and TRBJ1-1; D remains unclear. The CDR3 is 13 amino acids. With 3 bases removed from V and 4 bases from J, the gap between germline ends came to 9 bases. CDR1 is LNHDA and CDR2 is SQIVND in the germline V gene (reference sequence). The CDR3 region has the DNA TGTGCCAGTAGTATGTGGGCGGGCACTGAAGCTTTCTTT. Protein product: CASSMWAGTEAFF.

The rearrangement joins TRBV11-2 to TRBJ2-7; maybe TRBD2 (6 bases). Looked up from germline, CDR1 is SGHAT and CDR2 is FQNNGV. This CDR3 contains 12 residues. Trimming removed 7 bases from V and 7 bases from J, with 14 bases in between. The CDR3 here is CASTLGGSEQYF. CDR3 coding DNA: TGTGCCAGCACCCTCGGGGGTTCGGAGCAGTACTTC. The full variable domain, its missing parts supplied by reference TRBV11-2 and TRBJ2-7, is EAGVAQSPRYKIIEKRQSVAFWCNPISGHATLYWYQQILGQGPKLLIQFQNNGVVDDSQLPKDRFSAERLKGVDSTLKIQPAKLEDSAVYLCASTLGGSEQYFGPGTRLTVT.

J is TRBJ2-2 and V is TRBV6-1; D is possibly TRBD2 (6 bases). The CDR3 is 14 amino acids. The germline CDR1 and CDR2 sequences are MNHNS and SASEGT. V was shortened by 2 bases and J by 5 bases, with 9 bases between the two germline ends. This CDR3 is CASSEPGETGELFF. The CDR3 DNA is TGTGCCAGCAGTGAACCGGGGGAGACCGGGGAGCTGTTTTTT.

This chain connects TRBV29-1 to TRBJ2-7, with a possible D match to TRBD1 (5 bases). Germline V gene data show CDR1 as SQVTM and CDR2 as ANQGSEA. The germline V and J ends were trimmed by 1 base and 7 bases, with 11 bases remaining between them. This CDR3 comprises 12 residues. The CDR3 protein is CSVEGQGREQYF. The CDR3, as DNA: TGCAGCGTTGAAGGGCAGGGTCGAGAGCAGTACTTC.

This sequence joins TRBV10-3 and TRBJ2-7; 8 bases are shared with TRBD2. CDR1 and CDR2 from the germline V gene are ENHRY and SYGVKD. Unmatched junction bases numbered 9, after V lost 7 bases and J lost 4 bases. The length of the CDR3 is 14 residues. This chain's CDR3 is CAITSGGDGYEQYF. The CDR3 DNA reads TGTGCCATCACCTCGGGGGGGGACGGGTACGAGCAGTACTTC.

The J gene is TRBJ2-5, the V gene TRBV15; the D is unclear. The ends were cut back, 7 bases at V and 9 bases at J, with 21 bases in the middle. This CDR3 region has 14 residues. Germline assignment: CDR1 LNHNV and CDR2 YYDKDF (reference sequence). DNA for the CDR3: TGTGCCACCACCACGTCCGATCCTGAAAGCGCCCAGTACTTC. It specifies CATTTSDPESAQYF.

This clone has a handful of counts. V and J are TRBV5-4 and TRBJ2-1; D is undetermined. V was trimmed by 0 bases and J by 8 bases, leaving 15 bases between them. The CDR3 extends over 15 amino acids. The germline CDR1 and CDR2 sequences are SGHNT and YYREEE (reference sequence). The CDR3 loop is CASSLAMGRNDEQFF. The CDR3 DNA reads as TGTGCCAGCAGCTTGGCTATGGGCAGGAACGATGAGCAGTTCTTC.

This clone was detected only a few times. This rearrangement joins TRBV19 to TRBJ1-1; D possibly corresponds to TRBD1 (6 bases). This CDR3 has 14 amino acids. Germline CDR1 LNHDA, CDR2 SQIVND (reference sequence). V shed 7 bases and J shed 1 base, with 13 bases lying between them. This CDR3 reads CASTLQGRNTEAFF. CDR3 bases: TGTGCCAGTACCTTACAGGGAAGGAACACTGAAGCTTTCTTT.

A few counts support this clone. V and J are TRBV9 and TRBJ2-1; D is undetermined. Germline V lookup: CDR1 SGDLS, CDR2 YYNGEE. V was cut by 1 base and J by 1 base, with 6 bases left in between. There are 14 residues in the CDR3. DNA of the CDR3: TGTGCCAGCAGCGTATCCCTGTCCTACAATGAGCAGTTCTTC. Its protein is CASSVSLSYNEQFF. The full variable domain, completed using reference TRBV9 and TRBJ2-1, is DSGVTQTPKHLITATGQRVTLRCSPRSGDLSVYWYQQSLDQGLQFLIQYYNGEERAKGNILERFSAQQFPDLHSELNLSSLELGDSALYFCASSVSLSYNEQFFGPGTRLTVL.

This chain links TRBV11-2 with TRBJ2-6; D unclear. Looked up from germline, CDR1 is SGHAT and CDR2 is FQNNGV. The CDR3 has 15 residues. V was cut by 1 base and J by 2 bases, with 6 bases left in between. CDR3 amino acids: CASSLALPGANVLTF. Written as DNA, the CDR3 is TGTGCCAGCAGCTTAGCCCTCCCTGGGGCCAACGTCCTGACTTTC.

The V gene is TRBV18, the J gene TRBJ1-1; D remains ambiguous. Germline CDR1 KGHSH, CDR2 LQKENI. The CDR3 length is 13 residues. Trimming cost V 3 bases and J 4 bases, with 9 bases left between them. The CDR3 DNA reads as TGTGCCAGCTCACCCGAAAAACTCACTGAAGCTTTCTTT. Residues: CASSPEKLTEAFF.

Regarding this clone: One end of the junction varies from germline; a read error may be responsible. V gene TRBV7-7 combines with J gene TRBJ2-1, with D possibly being TRBD2 (6 bases). Germline CDR1 reads SSHAT; CDR2 reads FNYEAQ (reference sequence). This CDR3 has 16 residues. The CDR3 spells CASSPRDLATYNEQFF. Here the CDR3 DNA reads TGTGCTAGCAGCCCGAGGGATCTAGCGACCTACAATGAGCAGTTCTTC. The whole variable domain, filled in from reference TRBV7-7 and TRBJ2-1, reads GAGVSQSPRYKVTKRGQDVTLRCDPISSHATLYWYQQALGQGPEFLTYFNYEAQPDKSGLPSDRFSAERPEGSISTLTIQRTEQRDSAMYRCASSPRDLATYNEQFFGPGTRLTVL.

The CDR3 sequence: CAISEPSGSGTDTQYF. CDR3 DNA sequence: TGTGCCATCAGTGAGCCTAGCGGGAGTGGGACAGATACGCAGTATTTT. This chain joins TRBV10-3 and TRBJ2-3, with 10 bases that match TRBD2. The CDR3 covers 16 residues. V was pared by 2 bases and J by 3 bases, with 5 bases of the junction left unmatched. The germline V gene encodes CDR1 ENHRY and CDR2 SYGVKD.

V gene TRBV7-2 combines with J gene TRBJ2-3, with 8 bases identical to TRBD2. After removal of 2 bases from V and 4 bases from J, the junction contained 11 bases not matched to a gene. CDR3 length: 17 residues. The germline gives CDR1 SGHTA, CDR2 FQGNSA. CDR3 DNA sequence: TGTGCCAGCAGCTTAAAGGCTGGGGGACTAGTGGCAGATACGCAGTATTTT. Its translation: CASSLKAGGLVADTQYF.

CDR3 coding DNA: TGTGCCAGCATCGGGACAGTGAACACCGGGGAGCTGTTTTTT. Its translation is CASIGTVNTGELFF. The gene calls are TRBV7-9 and TRBJ2-2; 7 positions agree with TRBD1. V lost 7 bases, J lost 1 base, and 3 bases stayed unmatched. The CDR3 sequence is 14 residues long. The V gene's germline CDR1 is SEHNR and CDR2 FQNEAQ (reference sequence). Combining the CDR3 with reference TRBV7-9 and TRBJ2-2 gives the whole variable domain DTGVSQNPRHKITKRGQNVTFRCDPISEHNRLYWYRQTLGQGPEFLTYFQNEAQLEKSRLLSDRFSAERPKGSFSTLEIQRTEQGDSAMYLCASIGTVNTGELFFGEGSRLTVL.

CDR3 sequence reads: CASSLGGQGAGKLFF. CDR3 DNA sequence: TGTGCCAGCAGCTTAGGGGGACAGGGAGCAGGAAAACTGTTTTTT. The chain carries TRBV7-9 and TRBJ1-4, with TRBD1 identical over 9 bases. Germline assignment: CDR1 SEHNR and CDR2 FQNEAQ (reference sequence). CDR3 length equals 15 residues. The trim removed 1 base at V and 10 bases at J, leaving 7 bases unmatched.

The chain is built from TRBV11-1 and TRBJ2-6; 8 bases are a match to TRBD1. Losses at the gene ends were 3 bases for V and 1 base for J; bases not matched to a gene: 11. CDR3 length: 19 amino acids. Per germline, CDR1 SGHAT and CDR2 FQDESV (reference sequence). The CDR3 DNA sequence: TGTGCCAGCAGCTTCCCCCCATACAGGGGGGCGTCTGGGGCCAACGTCCTGACTTTC. Protein product: CASSFPPYRGASGANVLTF. Based on the CDR3 plus reference TRBV11-1 and TRBJ2-6, the full variable domain is EAEVAQSPRYKITEKSQAVAFWCDPISGHATLYWYRQILGQGPELLVQFQDESVVDDSQLPKDRFSAERLKGVDSTLKIQPAELGDSAMYLCASSFPPYRGASGANVLTFGAGSRLTVL.

This clone was observed a handful of times. The same CDR3 arises from other DNA sequences in this sample as well. This chain connects TRBV7-8 to TRBJ2-7; TRBD2 aligns across 7 bases. The CDR3 consists of 15 residues. In germline, CDR1 is SGHVS, CDR2 FQNEAQ. Trimming took 6 bases from V and 0 from J; bases not matched to a gene: 8. DNA for the CDR3: TGTGCCAGCAGAACCCCGCGGGGGAGCTCCTACGAGCAGTACTTC. Translating gives CASRTPRGSSYEQYF.

V usage is TRBV4-2 and J usage is TRBJ2-6, with no clear D. The V and J ends lost 4 bases and 4 bases respectively, with 5 bases between them. Per the germline V gene, CDR1 is LGHNA and CDR2 is YNFKEQ. There are 13 residues in the CDR3. The CDR3, as DNA: TGTGCCAGCAGCCCCCCGGGGGCCAACGTCCTGACTTTC. Amino acid sequence: CASSPPGANVLTF.

This clone was found a few times. The chain carries TRBV14 and TRBJ1-4; D gene unclear. From germline, CDR1 is SGHDN and CDR2 FVKESK. This CDR3 spans 14 amino acids. Trimming cost V 4 bases and J 14 bases, with 20 bases left between them. Here the CDR3 DNA reads TGTGCCAGCAGCCCGCTGGGAGGCGCCTCTACCCTGTTTTTT. This gives the protein CASSPLGGASTLFF.

The chain joins TRBV29-1 to TRBJ1-1; D is undetermined. This CDR3 is 12 amino acids long. V lost 7 bases and J lost 2, with 11 bases in between. CDR1 is SQVTM, CDR2 ANQGSEA, per germline. In DNA, the CDR3 is TGCAGCGCCTTTACAGTAAACACTGAAGCTTTCTTT. Translating it yields CSAFTVNTEAFF. Full variable domain (remainder filled in from reference TRBV29-1 and TRBJ1-1): SAVISQKPSRDICQRGTSLTIQCQVDSQVTMMFWYRQQPGQSLTLIATANQGSEATYESGFVIDKFPISRPNLTFSTLTVSNMSPEDSSIYLCSAFTVNTEAFFGQGTRLTVV.

V gene TRBV6-1 combines with J gene TRBJ2-2, with 7 bases aligning to TRBD1. The trim removed 10 bases at V and 2 bases at J, leaving 7 bases unmatched. CDR3 length equals 14 residues. The V gene's germline CDR1 is MNHNS and CDR2 SASEGT. CDR3 loop: CATPGQINTGELFF. In nucleotides, the CDR3 is TGTGCCACCCCGGGACAGATAAACACCGGGGAGCTGTTTTTT.

The chain combines TRBV10-3 with TRBJ1-1; 12 nucleotides match TRBD1. The CDR3 has 13 residues. The germline gives CDR1 ENHRY, CDR2 SYGVKD. The V segment lost 10 bases and the J segment 6 bases; nucleotides outside the gene matches: 6. The CDR3: CASTGTGGSEAFF. DNA of the CDR3: TGTGCCAGCACCGGGACAGGGGGCTCTGAAGCTTTCTTT.